This T cell receptor (beta chain) stems from a study of blood T cell repertoires in COVID-19. In the study overall: COVID-19 samples from acute and convalescent phases originated in the United States, Italy and Spain. The analysed material was cDNA or gDNA that came from T cells, B-cell-depleted T cells, or PBMCs.

Germline CDR1 is LGHDT and CDR2 is YNNKEL (reference sequence). Trimming took 3 bases from V and 7 from J; bases not matched to a gene: 11. The CDR3 is made up of 16 amino acids. As originally analysed: How many nucleated cells were present was estimated from reference gene primer amplification. Sequenced by immunoSEQ multiplex PCR; TCRdb stores in-frame clones only, minus some. V and J calls and clone size come straight from that table; D and trimming were deduced from the DNA. This table has approximately 210,000 clones, approximately 84% appearing once. This TCR was sampled from an older woman with active or convalescent COVID-19. Sequenced: peripheral blood. V is TRBV3-1 (or the pseudogene TRBV3-2) and J is TRBJ1-2, with TRBD1 matching 10 bases. The CDR3 DNA follows: TGTGCCAGCAGCCACGGGACAGGGGTTCGGCCTTTTGGCTACACCTTC. Translated: CASSHGTGVRPFGYTF.